Listed below are T cell receptor beta chains from one sample, sequenced in a study of T cell responses to AZD1222 COVID-19 vaccine. This table comes from immunoSEQ multiplex PCR, and its TCRdb copy is limited to in-frame clones, with some not included. This table holds 95,000 to 150,000 clones, more than 80% found once. This specimen consisted of peripheral blood, obtained on day 0 of AZD1222 vaccination. Receptors were obtained from an adult in good health. Each CDR3 is given with its conserved first and last residue. The D gene is left open where the match is weak. The size field is filled for only some rows; it gives once, few, many or a size class.

J gene	V gene	clone size	CDR3 length	D gene	CDR3 DNA	CDR3 protein
TRBJ1-2	TRBV28	.	12	.	TGTGCCAGCAGTTTAGAGGTCTATGGCTACACCTTC	CASSLEVYGYTF
TRBJ1-1	TRBV20-1	.	14	.	TGCAGTGCCAGTAGGAAGGGGTGGGGCACTGAAGCTTTCTTT	CSASRKGWGTEAFF
TRBJ1-2	TRBV7-8	.	15	.	TGTGCCAGCAGCTTAGATATCGCGTTGGGCTATGGCTACACCTTC	CASSLDIALGYGYTF
TRBJ1-5	TRBV6-2/TRBV6-3	.	14	.	TGTGCCAGCAGCCACGACTATAGCAATCAGCCCCAGCATTTT	CASSHDYSNQPQHF
TRBJ2-1	TRBV19	.	16	TRBD2	TGTGCCAGTAGCCGAAGCGGGCGGGAGATCCACAATGAGCAGTTCTTC	CASSRSGREIHNEQFF
TRBJ2-7	TRBV2	.	16	.	TGTGCCAGCAGTCCCCCCGGTCGCGTCTTCGGGTACGAGCAGTACTTC	CASSPPGRVFGYEQYF
TRBJ1-1	TRBV5-4	.	13	.	TGTGCCAGCAGCGCAGGTATAAACACTGAAGCTTTCTTT	CASSAGINTEAFF
TRBJ1-6	TRBV27	.	15	TRBD1	TGTGCCAGCGGGGCCGGCGGGACAGGGGGTAGCCCCCTCCACTTT	CASGAGGTGGSPLHF
TRBJ2-7	TRBV28	.	14	TRBD1	TGTGCCAGCAGTTTAGGGGACAGCTCCTACGAGCAGTACTTC	CASSLGDSSYEQYF
TRBJ1-5	TRBV19	.	15	.	TGTGCCAGTAACGAGCGGGGACACCTAAATCAGCCCCAGCATTTT	CASNERGHLNQPQHF
TRBJ1-1	TRBV6-4	.	13	.	TGTGCCAGCAGTGAGAATAGGAACACTGAAGCTTTCTTT	CASSENRNTEAFF
TRBJ1-6	TRBV6-6	.	14	.	TGTGCCAGCAGTGCGGGGGGGACTAATTCACCCCTCCACTTT	CASSAGGTNSPLHF
TRBJ2-7	TRBV7-2	.	16	TRBD2	TGTGCCAGCAGCTTCTCCCTTAGCGGGACTAGAAGGGAGCAGTACTTC	CASSFSLSGTRREQYF
TRBJ1-1	TRBV5-1	.	14	TRBD1	TGCGCCAGCAGCCACTACAGGGGGCTGGGTGAAGCTTTCTTT	CASSHYRGLGEAFF
TRBJ2-2	TRBV28	.	15	.	TGTGCCAGCAGTTTAAGTCCAGGGCGAACCGGGGAGCTGTTTTTT	CASSLSPGRTGELFF
TRBJ1-2	TRBV27	.	16	.	TGTGCCAGCAGTCCATCCACAGGGCATACTAACTATGGCTACACCTTC	CASSPSTGHTNYGYTF
TRBJ1-2	TRBV28	.	16	TRBD1	TGTGCCAGCAGTACACCCCAGACAGGGGTAGTCTATGGCTACACCTTC	CASSTPQTGVVYGYTF
TRBJ2-5	TRBV19	.	18	TRBD1	TGTGCCAGTAGTATCCAACTAACCGGGACAGGGAAGCTGGGGACCCAGTACTTC	CASSIQLTGTGKLGTQYF
TRBJ1-4	TRBV19	.	14	.	TGTGCCAGTAGTATACCCGACAGGAGGGAAAAACTGTTTTTT	CASSIPDRREKLFF
TRBJ2-7	TRBV5-5	.	12	.	TGTGCCAGCAGCTTCTACAGCAACGAGCAGTACTTC	CASSFYSNEQYF
TRBJ2-1	TRBV6-1	.	18	.	TGTGCCAGCAGTGAAGCCCCAGGGGCTAGCGGCTCCTACAATGAGCAGTTCTTC	CASSEAPGASGSYNEQFF
TRBJ2-7	TRBV9	once	14	TRBD1	TGTGCCAGCAGCGTAGGGCAGGGGGCCTACGAGCAGTACTTC	CASSVGQGAYEQYF
TRBJ1-3	TRBV27	.	15	TRBD1	TGTGCCAGCAGTTCACAGGGGGCGAAGGGAAACACCATATATTTT	CASSSQGAKGNTIYF
TRBJ2-5	TRBV5-6	.	15	TRBD2	TGTGCCAGCAGAACCGGGACTATCCTCCAAGAGACCCAGTACTTC	CASRTGTILQETQYF
TRBJ1-3	TRBV9	.	18	.	TGTGCCAGCAGCGTAAATTTGCGGGGAGGGGCCTCTGGAAACACCATATATTTT	CASSVNLRGGASGNTIYF
TRBJ2-7	TRBV4-3	few	15	.	TGCGCCAGCAGCCAAGCTAGGACAGTATCCTACGAGCAGTACTTC	CASSQARTVSYEQYF
TRBJ2-1	TRBV18	.	18	.	TGTGCCAGCTCACCACTCGACCTGGCAGCCAGCTCCTACAATGAGCAGTTCTTC	CASSPLDLAASSYNEQFF
TRBJ2-1	TRBV5-1	.	15	TRBD1	TGCGCCAGCAGCTCCGGGACAGTACGTTACAATGAGCAGTTCTTC	CASSSGTVRYNEQFF
TRBJ2-1	TRBV25-1	.	15	TRBD1	TGTGCCAGCAGCCGCACAGGGGGCTCCTACAATGAGCAGTTCTTC	CASSRTGGSYNEQFF
TRBJ2-7	TRBV19	.	14	.	TGTGCCAGTAGTATATACGGGGCTTACTACGAGCAGTACTTC	CASSIYGAYYEQYF
TRBJ1-6	TRBV28	.	12	.	TGTGCCAGCAGGCTGACGGATTCACCCCTCCACTTT	CASRLTDSPLHF
TRBJ2-7	TRBV4-2	.	13	.	TGTGCCAGCAGCCAAGGGGGGACCTACGAGCAGTACTTC	CASSQGGTYEQYF
TRBJ1-5	TRBV19	.	14	TRBD1	TGTGCCAGTAGTATGACAGGGCAGGGTCAGCCCCAGCATTTT	CASSMTGQGQPQHF
TRBJ2-1	TRBV7-3	few	15	.	TGTGCCAGCAGCTCCCTCGGAGGGTTTAACGGTGAGCAGTTCTTC	CASSSLGGFNGEQFF
TRBJ2-7	TRBV4-1	.	13	.	TGCGCCAGCAGCCAGGGGATGAACTACGAGCAGTACTTC	CASSQGMNYEQYF
TRBJ1-2	TRBV5-5	.	15	.	TGTGCCAGCAGCTTGGGAGGGCTGGGCGGCTATGGCTACACCTTC	CASSLGGLGGYGYTF
TRBJ2-7	TRBV27	once	15	.	TGTGCCAGCAGTTTATCGACTACAGGGAAGGGCGAGCAGTACTTC	CASSLSTTGKGEQYF
TRBJ2-7	TRBV7-9	.	14	.	TGTGCCAGCAGCCGCCAGGGTACATCCTACGAGCAGTACTTC	CASSRQGTSYEQYF
TRBJ1-2	TRBV19	few	15	.	TGTGCCAGTAGTATAGCGGGAGGTTCAATCTATGGCTACACCTTC	CASSIAGGSIYGYTF
TRBJ2-2	TRBV6-5	.	13	.	TGTGCCACCTTGGGGCTAGCCGGCGGGGAGCTGTTTTTT	CATLGLAGGELFF
TRBJ2-1	TRBV7-2	.	14	TRBD1	TGTGCCAGCAGCGAGGGGGCCTCAAGACTTGAGCAGTTCTTC	CASSEGASRLEQFF
TRBJ1-6	TRBV30	once	13	.	TGTGCCTGGAGCGATTTAGGGAATTCACCCCTCCACTTT	CAWSDLGNSPLHF
TRBJ2-1	TRBV7-2	once	17	TRBD2	TGTGCCAGCAGCTTAGGGGTAGCGGGAAGTGGGTACAATGAGCAGTTCTTC	CASSLGVAGSGYNEQFF
TRBJ2-3	TRBV19	.	17	TRBD2	TGTGCCAGTAGTACCACTGGCTCTGGCGGGGGGGCGGGTACGCAGTATTTT	CASSTTGSGGGAGTQYF
TRBJ2-7	TRBV27	.	14	.	TGTGCCAGCAGTTATGGACGGGGTACCTACGAGCAGTACTTC	CASSYGRGTYEQYF
TRBJ2-1	TRBV6-5	.	15	TRBD2	TGTGCCAGCAGGACGGGGCTAGCGGGCGACAATGAGCAGTTCTTC	CASRTGLAGDNEQFF
TRBJ1-1	TRBV15	.	18	.	TGTGCCACCAGCACAGACCCTTGGCGGGAGCGGGGGCAGACTGAAGCTTTCTTT	CATSTDPWRERGQTEAFF
TRBJ2-7	TRBV5-5	few	14	TRBD1	TGTGCCAGCAGCCCGACAGGGTTGACGTACGAGCAGTACTTC	CASSPTGLTYEQYF
TRBJ2-2	TRBV5-6	.	14	.	TGTGCCAGCAGCTTTCCTGACCGGGGCGGGGAGCTGTTTTTT	CASSFPDRGGELFF
TRBJ1-2	TRBV7-9	.	14	TRBD1	TGTGCCAGCAGCCCCGCGGGACAGATCTATGGCTACACCTTC	CASSPAGQIYGYTF